This T cell receptor (beta chain) was identified in a study of shared clonotypes between healthy human individuals. Study in general: With ages of 18 to 49, the donors were two women and three men. Study outcomes and limitations: Sequencing depth was expected to influence donor clonotype sharing.

Naive CD8 cells lacked CD45RO and underwent positive selection for CCR7, leaving out terminally differentiated effector memory CD45RA+ cells. Germline V gene lookup returns CDR1 SGHAT and CDR2 FQNNGV. The CDR3 has 14 residues. V dropped 4 bases and J dropped 12 bases, with 19 bases sitting between them. Authors' methods: With immunoSEQ giving junction-only sequences and no quality scores, filtering differed. TCRdb's copy holds only in-frame clones and misses some; the assay was immunoSEQ multiplex PCR. From that table come the V and J calls and clone size; the DNA was used to work out D and trimming. The profile shows hundreds of thousands of clones, 95% of them singletons. Comments on this clone: Antigen unknown.

Sequenced material: naive CD8+ T cells sorted from blood. J is TRBJ2-1 and V is TRBV11-2, with D perhaps TRBD2 (6 bases). This TCR derives from a young woman in good health. Here the CDR3 reads CASSWDSWVSGQFF. The CDR3 bases are TGTGCCAGCAGCTGGGACTCGTGGGTCTCCGGGCAGTTCTTC.